This TCR beta chain was obtained from a study of response to subunit inactivated influenza vaccine. In regard to this clonotype: Its antigen is unknown.

Points from the study as a whole: It was the authors' suggestion that each seasonal influenza vaccination recruits few new T cells.

Germline CDR1 MNHNY, CDR2 SVGAGI (reference sequence). The CDR3 is made up of 12 amino acids. V lost 2 bases and J 5 bases, leaving 5 bases between the germline ends. Via MiXCR, TCRdb re-called the RT-PCR reads, giving one row per CDR3 protein. The table records roughly 790,000 distinct CDR3 sequences, roughly 20% of them present only once. This chain joins TRBV6-6 and TRBJ2-3; D remains ambiguous. Sequenced material: PBMCs from blood, taken about 5 days after vaccination. The receptor's source is a middle-aged man who received an inactivated influenza vaccine. Written as DNA, the CDR3 is TGTGCCAGCAGTTACCACCTAGATACGCAGTATTTT. Amino acid sequence: CASSYHLDTQYF.